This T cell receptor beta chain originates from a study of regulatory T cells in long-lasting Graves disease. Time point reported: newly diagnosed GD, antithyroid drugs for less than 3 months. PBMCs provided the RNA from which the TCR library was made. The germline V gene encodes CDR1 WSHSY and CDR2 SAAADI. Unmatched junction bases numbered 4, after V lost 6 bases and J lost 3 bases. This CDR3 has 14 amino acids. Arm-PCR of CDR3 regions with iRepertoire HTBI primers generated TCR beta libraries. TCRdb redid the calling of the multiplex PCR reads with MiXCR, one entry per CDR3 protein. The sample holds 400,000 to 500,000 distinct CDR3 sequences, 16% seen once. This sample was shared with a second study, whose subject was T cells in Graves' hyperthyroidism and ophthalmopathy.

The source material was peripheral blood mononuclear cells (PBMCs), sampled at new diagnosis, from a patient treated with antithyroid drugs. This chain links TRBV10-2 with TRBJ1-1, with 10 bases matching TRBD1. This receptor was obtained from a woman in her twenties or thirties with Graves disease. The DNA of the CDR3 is TGCGCCAGCAGAGGGACAGGGGATCACACTGAAGCTTTCTTT. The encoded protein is CASRGTGDHTEAFF.